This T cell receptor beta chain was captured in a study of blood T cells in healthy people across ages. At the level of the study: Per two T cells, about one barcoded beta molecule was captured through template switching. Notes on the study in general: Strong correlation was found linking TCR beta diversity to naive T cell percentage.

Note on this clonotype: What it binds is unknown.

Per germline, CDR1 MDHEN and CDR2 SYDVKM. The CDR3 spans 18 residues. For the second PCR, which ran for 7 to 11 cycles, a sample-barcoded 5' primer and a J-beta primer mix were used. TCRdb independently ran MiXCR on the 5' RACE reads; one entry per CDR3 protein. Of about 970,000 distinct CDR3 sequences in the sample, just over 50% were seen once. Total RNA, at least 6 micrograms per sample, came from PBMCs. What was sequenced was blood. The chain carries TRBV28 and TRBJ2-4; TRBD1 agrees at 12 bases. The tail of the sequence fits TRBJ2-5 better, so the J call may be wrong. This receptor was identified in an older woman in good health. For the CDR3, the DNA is TGTGCCAGCAGTTTGAGGGCTTGGGGACAGGGGGCTAAGGAGACCCAGTACTTC. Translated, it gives CASSLRAWGQGAKETQYF.